This is a list of T cell receptor beta chains from one sample in a study of OX40 agonist ivuxolimab in advanced cancers. Data came from immunoSEQ multiplex PCR; TCRdb stores just in-frame clones and leaves some out. The sample contains 60,000 to 85,000 clones, about nine tenths of which appear only once. Sequenced material: CD4+ or CD8+ T cells sorted from blood, taken in a trial of the OX40 agonist ivuxolimab. Source of these receptors: an adult with an advanced solid tumor such as melanoma, head and neck, liver or kidney cancer. CDR3s include the opening cysteine and the closing phenylalanine or tryptophan. D genes are given only for firm matches. Where a row states a size, it is once, few, many or the class of an expanded clone; other rows omit it.

TRBJ2-7 | NA | TRBV18 | NA | TGTGCCAGCTCACCACCGAGCAGGGGCGAGCAGTACTTC | CASSPPSRGEQYF
TRBJ2-1 | TRBD2 | TRBV7-9 | NA | TGTGCCAGCAGCTTCACTAGCGGGGGGGTGTACAATGAGCAGTTCTTC | CASSFTSGGVYNEQFF
TRBJ2-5 | NA | TRBV18 | NA | TGTGCCAGCTCACTCCAGATGGGAGAGACCCAGTACTTC | CASSLQMGETQYF
TRBJ1-2 | NA | TRBV6-1 | NA | TGTGCCAGCAGTGAAACCAGGGGATATGGCTACACCTTC | CASSETRGYGYTF
TRBJ2-1 | TRBD2 | TRBV27 | once | TGTGCCAGCCAGGGACTAGCGGGCTCCTACAATGAGCAGTTCTTC | CASQGLAGSYNEQFF
TRBJ2-5 | NA | TRBV7-9 | NA | TGTGCCAGCAGCTTAGCCAGGGGCGGGGTGGAGACCCAGTACTTC | CASSLARGGVETQYF
TRBJ2-7 | TRBD1 | TRBV11-2 | NA | TGTGCCAGCAGCTTAGAGGGACAGGGATATTACGAGCAGTACTTC | CASSLEGQGYYEQYF
TRBJ2-7 | NA | TRBV11-2 | NA | TGTGCCAGCAGCGAATCAGGACAGTCCTACGAGCAGTACTTC | CASSESGQSYEQYF
TRBJ2-7 | NA | TRBV14 | few | TGTGCCAGCAGCCTTCCAACAACCTACGAGCAGTACTTC | CASSLPTTYEQYF
TRBJ1-5 | NA | TRBV28 | NA | TGTGCCAGCAGTACGCGGGGTCCTCTCCATGGCAATCAGCCCCAGCATTTT | CASSTRGPLHGNQPQHF
TRBJ1-4 | NA | TRBV18 | NA | TGTGCCAGCTCAATGACAAGCCCCCTGGTCCTAGGAGTGGAACTGTTTTTT | CASSMTSPLVLGVELFF
TRBJ2-4 | NA | TRBV5-1 | NA | TGCGCCAGCAGCGCATTTAGGGACATTCAGTACTTC | CASSAFRDIQYF
TRBJ2-5 | TRBD1 | TRBV7-9 | NA | TGTGCCAGCAGTTTACAGGGGGCACTTCAAGAGACCCAGTACTTC | CASSLQGALQETQYF
TRBJ2-3 | TRBD2 | TRBV19 | once | TGTGCCTCCACTGAGCGGGGGCGGGGAGATACGCAGTATTTT | CASTERGRGDTQYF
TRBJ2-2 | NA | TRBV5-1 | NA | TGCGCCAGCAGCCTAGCTATAGCCGGGGAGCTGTTTTTT | CASSLAIAGELFF
TRBJ2-3 | NA | TRBV5-1 | once | TGCGCCAGCAGCTTGAGGGAGGGCACAGATACGCAGTATTTT | CASSLREGTDTQYF
TRBJ1-5 | TRBD1 | TRBV6-6 | once | TGTGCCAGCAGTTACAGGGGGCTTTCCAATCAGCCCCAGCATTTT | CASSYRGLSNQPQHF